This T cell receptor beta chain came from a study of shared clonotypes between healthy human individuals. Study-level results: For naive CD4 cells, 4% to 6% of clonotypes were shared across a handful of donors. Sampling involved blood alone; tissue repertoires likely differ.

At a deep level, the assay was run. Original processing notes: Filtering differed, since immunoSEQ gave only junction sequences and no quality scores. Only in-frame clones appear in the TCRdb table, and some are missing; sequencing was by immunoSEQ multiplex PCR. V and J calls and clone size are as listed in that table; D and trimming were resolved from the DNA. The repertoire holds under 2,000,000 clones, with less than 95% as singletons. A remark on this clone: Its target is unknown.

The V gene lost 5 bases and the J gene lost 0 bases, with 15 bases spanning the gap. This CDR3 region has 15 residues. Germline V gene sequence: CDR1 GTSNPN, CDR2 SVGIG (reference sequence). Terminally differentiated effector memory CD45RA+ cells were excluded by CCR7 positive selection of CD45RO-negative cells. Sequencing used naive CD8+ T cells sorted from blood. This sequence joins TRBV30 and TRBJ2-3; D unresolved. The source is a man aged 18 to 30 in good health. CDR3 residues: CAWSRTQSSTDTQYF. The CDR3 DNA is TGTGCCTGGTCTCGAACACAGTCTAGCACAGATACGCAGTATTTT.